These T cell receptor beta chains were read from a single sample in a study of CD4 T cells in relation to SARS-CoV-2 and coronaviruses. The protocol was immunoSEQ multiplex PCR, while the TCRdb copy is restricted to in-frame clones and leaves out a portion. The sample holds roughly 18,000 clones, approximately 75% seen once. Their antigens are not known. The sequencing sample was made of CD4+ T cells from PBMCs, cultured in vitro. The receptor set was obtained from a human donor in good health. Each CDR3 is given with its conserved first and last residue. The order of the fields is CDR3 DNA, CDR3 protein, V gene, J gene, clone size, D gene. D genes are given only for firm matches. The size entry is marked missing in some rows and otherwise reads once, few, many or a size class.

DNA: TGTGCCAGCAGTACCGGGACAGGGAGCAATGAGCAGTTCTTC
CDR3: CASSTGTGSNEQFF
V: TRBV2
J: TRBJ2-1
size: NA
D: TRBD1

DNA: TGTGCCAGCAGCCCTCGACAGGGTGCCTACAATGAGCAGTTCTTC
CDR3: CASSPRQGAYNEQFF
V: TRBV3-1/TRBV3-2
J: TRBJ2-1
size: NA
D: TRBD1

DNA: TGTGCCACCAGCAGGCAGGGACCCTACGAGCAGTACTTC
CDR3: CATSRQGPYEQYF
V: TRBV15
J: TRBJ2-7
size: NA
D: NA

DNA: TGTGCCAGCAACTTGGGACAGAACTATGGCTACACCTTC
CDR3: CASNLGQNYGYTF
V: TRBV7-9
J: TRBJ1-2
size: NA
D: TRBD1

DNA: TGTGCCAGCAGCTTACCCGGGACAGATGAGCAGTTCTTC
CDR3: CASSLPGTDEQFF
V: TRBV7-9
J: TRBJ2-1
size: NA
D: TRBD1

DNA: TGCAGCGTTGTACAGCCGAATGAAAAACTGTTTTTT
CDR3: CSVVQPNEKLFF
V: TRBV29-1
J: TRBJ1-4
size: NA
D: NA

DNA: TGTGCCAGCAACCTAAACAGGGGAGAAAAACTGTTTTTT
CDR3: CASNLNRGEKLFF
V: TRBV2
J: TRBJ1-4
size: once
D: TRBD1

DNA: TGTGCCAGCAGCTTAGCCGGGCGGCTTGACAATGAGCAGTTCTTC
CDR3: CASSLAGRLDNEQFF
V: TRBV5-8
J: TRBJ2-1
size: NA
D: NA

DNA: TGTGCCAGCAGCCAAGAAAGTCCAGTCGAGACCCAGTACTTC
CDR3: CASSQESPVETQYF
V: TRBV4-2
J: TRBJ2-5
size: NA
D: NA

DNA: TGCGCCAGCCGGAGGGCGGGGCAGAACACAGATACGCAGTATTTT
CDR3: CASRRAGQNTDTQYF
V: TRBV5-1
J: TRBJ2-3
size: NA
D: NA

DNA: TGTGCCATCAGTGGGTTTACGGGACAATCCTACAATGAGCAGTTCTTC
CDR3: CAISGFTGQSYNEQFF
V: TRBV10-3
J: TRBJ2-1
size: medium-sized
D: NA

DNA: TGCGCCAGCAGCCAAGACGGGCAACAGTCGCTGGTGGCTGGCTACACCTTC
CDR3: CASSQDGQQSLVAGYTF
V: TRBV4-1
J: TRBJ1-2
size: NA
D: NA

DNA: TGTGCCAGCAGCCCAGGACAGGAAACCTCAAATTACGAGCAGTACTTC
CDR3: CASSPGQETSNYEQYF
V: TRBV5-4
J: TRBJ2-7
size: NA
D: TRBD1

DNA: TGTGCCTGGAGTGTACGTAGCGGGACAGATACGCAGTATTTT
CDR3: CAWSVRSGTDTQYF
V: TRBV30
J: TRBJ2-3
size: NA
D: TRBD2

DNA: TGTGCCACCAGCCGACAGGGGTCCTCCTACGAGCAGTACTTC
CDR3: CATSRQGSSYEQYF
V: TRBV15
J: TRBJ2-7
size: NA
D: TRBD1

DNA: TGTGCCAGCTCGATCGGGAGTCCGAACTATGGCTACACCTTC
CDR3: CASSIGSPNYGYTF
V: TRBV19
J: TRBJ1-2
size: NA
D: NA

DNA: TGTGCCAGTAGTATAGATCGGGGACAGATCTCGAACACTGAAGCTTTCTTT
CDR3: CASSIDRGQISNTEAFF
V: TRBV19
J: TRBJ1-1
size: few
D: TRBD1

DNA: TGTGCCACCAGCAGAGATTCAACAACCGGGGAGCTGTTTTTT
CDR3: CATSRDSTTGELFF
V: TRBV15
J: TRBJ2-2
size: NA
D: NA

DNA: TGTGCCAGTAGGCAGGGGTATCAGCCCCAGCATTTT
CDR3: CASRQGYQPQHF
V: TRBV19
J: TRBJ1-5
size: few
D: NA

DNA: TGCAGCGTCCAAATGATAATAGCGGGAGATACGCAGTATTTT
CDR3: CSVQMIIAGDTQYF
V: TRBV29-1
J: TRBJ2-3
size: NA
D: TRBD2

DNA: TGTGCCAGCAGCCATACAGGGGAGGGGGAGACCCAGTACTTC
CDR3: CASSHTGEGETQYF
V: TRBV5-6
J: TRBJ2-5
size: NA
D: NA

DNA: TGTGCCAGCAGTGACTCGGACAGCTCCTACAATGAGCAGTTCTTC
CDR3: CASSDSDSSYNEQFF
V: TRBV6-4
J: TRBJ2-1
size: few
D: NA

DNA: TGTGCCAGCAGTGCCACCTGGACAGGGCGAGCAGATACGCAGTATTTT
CDR3: CASSATWTGRADTQYF
V: TRBV6-4
J: TRBJ2-3
size: NA
D: TRBD1